This TCR beta chain was documented in a study of early T cells in non-severe SARS-CoV-2 infection. Broader study findings: VDJdb matching favored anti-spike CD8 responses, missing private and CD4 specificities.

Trimming pared 5 bases from V and 1 base from J, leaving 12 bases between. The CDR3 covers 14 residues. The germline V gene encodes CDR1 LNHDA and CDR2 SQIVND (reference sequence). Points on this clonotype: Its antigen remains unidentified.

In TCRdb, the 5' RACE reads were re-called with MiXCR into one record per CDR3 protein. Found here are around 63,000 distinct CDR3 sequences, 10% to 15% of them singletons; the top ten hold about 4.7%. The chain couples TRBV19 to TRBJ2-7; D possibly corresponds to TRBD2 (6 bases). What was sequenced was whole blood. The clonotype comes from an adult who was a healthcare worker with PCR-confirmed SARS-CoV-2 infection or an uninfected control (not recorded which). This CDR3 reads CASSYRGSSYEQYF. CDR3 DNA: TGTGCCAGTAGTTACCGGGGGTCGTCCTACGAGCAGTACTTC.